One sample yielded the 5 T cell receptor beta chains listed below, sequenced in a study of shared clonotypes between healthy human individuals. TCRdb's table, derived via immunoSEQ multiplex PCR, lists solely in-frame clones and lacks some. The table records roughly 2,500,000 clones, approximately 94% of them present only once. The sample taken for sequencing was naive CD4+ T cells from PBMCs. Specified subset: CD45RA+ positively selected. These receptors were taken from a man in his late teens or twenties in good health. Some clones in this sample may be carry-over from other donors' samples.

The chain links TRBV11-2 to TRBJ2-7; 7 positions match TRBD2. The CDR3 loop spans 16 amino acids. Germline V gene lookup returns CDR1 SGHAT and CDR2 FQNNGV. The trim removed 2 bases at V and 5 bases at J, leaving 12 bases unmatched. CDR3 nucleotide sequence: TGTGCCAGCAGCTTATCGCCGGCCTCCGGGAGGAACGAGCAGTACTTC. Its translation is CASSLSPASGRNEQYF.

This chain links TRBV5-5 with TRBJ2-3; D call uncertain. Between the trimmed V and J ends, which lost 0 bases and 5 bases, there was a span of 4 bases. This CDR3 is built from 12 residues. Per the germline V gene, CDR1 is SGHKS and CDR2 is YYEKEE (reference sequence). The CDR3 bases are TGTGCCAGCAGCTTGGGGCTAGATACGCAGTATTTT. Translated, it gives CASSLGLDTQYF.

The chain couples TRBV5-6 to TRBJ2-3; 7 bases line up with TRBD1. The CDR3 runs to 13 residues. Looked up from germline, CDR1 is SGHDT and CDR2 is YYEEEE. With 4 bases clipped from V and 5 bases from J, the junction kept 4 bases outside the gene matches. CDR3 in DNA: TGTGCCAGCAGCCGGGACAGTCAAGATACGCAGTATTTT. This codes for CASSRDSQDTQYF.

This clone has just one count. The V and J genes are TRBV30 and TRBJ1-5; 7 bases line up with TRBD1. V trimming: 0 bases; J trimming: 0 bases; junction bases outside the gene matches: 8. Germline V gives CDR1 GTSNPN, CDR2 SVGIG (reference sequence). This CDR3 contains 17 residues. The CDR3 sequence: CAWSVWGTAYSNQPQHF. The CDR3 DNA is TGTGCCTGGAGTGTATGGGGGACAGCCTATAGCAATCAGCCCCAGCATTTT.

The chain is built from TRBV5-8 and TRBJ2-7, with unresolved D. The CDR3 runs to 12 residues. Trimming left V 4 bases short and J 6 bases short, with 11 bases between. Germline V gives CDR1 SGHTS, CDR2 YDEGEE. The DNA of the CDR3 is TGTGCCAGCAGCCTAACCAGCCTCGAGCAGTACTTC. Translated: CASSLTSLEQYF. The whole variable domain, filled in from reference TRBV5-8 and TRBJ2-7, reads EAGVTQSPTHLIKTRGQQATLRCSPISGHTSVYWYQQALGLGLQFLLWYDEGEERNRGNFPPRFSGRQFPNYSSELNVNALELEDSALYLCASSLTSLEQYFGPGTRLTVT.